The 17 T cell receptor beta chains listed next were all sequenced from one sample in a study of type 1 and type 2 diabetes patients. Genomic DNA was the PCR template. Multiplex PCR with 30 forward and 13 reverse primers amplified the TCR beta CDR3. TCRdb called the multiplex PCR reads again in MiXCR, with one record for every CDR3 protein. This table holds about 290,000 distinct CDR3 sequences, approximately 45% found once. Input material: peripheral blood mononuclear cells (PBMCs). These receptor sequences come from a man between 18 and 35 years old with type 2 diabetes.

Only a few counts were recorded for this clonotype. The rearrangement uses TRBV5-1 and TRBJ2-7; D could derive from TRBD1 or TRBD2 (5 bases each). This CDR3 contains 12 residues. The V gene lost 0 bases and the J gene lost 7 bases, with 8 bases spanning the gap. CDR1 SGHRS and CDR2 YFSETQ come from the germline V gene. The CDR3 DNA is TGCGCCAGCAGCTTGGACGGGACGGAGCAGTACTTC. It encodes CASSLDGTEQYF.

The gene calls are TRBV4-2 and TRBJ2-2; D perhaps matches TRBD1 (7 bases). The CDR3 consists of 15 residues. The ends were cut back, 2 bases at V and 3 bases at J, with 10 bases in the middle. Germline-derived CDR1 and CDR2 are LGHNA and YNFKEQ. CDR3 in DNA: TGTGCCAGCAGCCAATCCAGGGGGGACACCGGGGAGCTGTTTTTT. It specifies CASSQSRGDTGELFF.

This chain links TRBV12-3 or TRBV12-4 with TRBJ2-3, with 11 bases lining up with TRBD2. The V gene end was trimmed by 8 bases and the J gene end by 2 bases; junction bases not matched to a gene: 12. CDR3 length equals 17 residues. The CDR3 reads CASLSLGLAGLTDTQYF. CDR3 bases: TGTGCCAGCCTATCCCTCGGACTAGCGGGCCTCACAGATACGCAGTATTTT.

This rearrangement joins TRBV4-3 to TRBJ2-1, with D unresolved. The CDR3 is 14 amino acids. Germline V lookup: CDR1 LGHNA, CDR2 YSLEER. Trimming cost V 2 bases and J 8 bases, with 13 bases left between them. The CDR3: CASSQPQRPDEQFF. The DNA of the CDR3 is TGCGCCAGCAGCCAACCCCAGCGACCCGATGAGCAGTTCTTC.

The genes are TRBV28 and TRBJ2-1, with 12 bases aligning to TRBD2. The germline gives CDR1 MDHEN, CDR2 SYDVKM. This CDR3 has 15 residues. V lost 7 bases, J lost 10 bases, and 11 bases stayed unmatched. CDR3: CASTQGLAGSREQFF. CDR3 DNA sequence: TGTGCCAGCACCCAAGGACTAGCGGGATCCAGGGAGCAGTTCTTC.

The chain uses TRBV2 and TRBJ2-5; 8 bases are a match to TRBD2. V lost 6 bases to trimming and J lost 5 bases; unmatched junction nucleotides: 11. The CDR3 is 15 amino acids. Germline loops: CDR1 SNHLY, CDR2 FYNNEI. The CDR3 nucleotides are TGTGCCAGCAGCCCCCGGGGTCGGGAGGGGGAGACCCAGTACTTC. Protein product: CASSPRGREGETQYF. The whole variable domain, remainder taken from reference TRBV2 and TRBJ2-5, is EPEVTQTPSHQVTQMGQEVILRCVPISNHLYFYWYRQILGQKVEFLVSFYNNEISEKSEIFDDQFSVERPDGSNFTLKIRSTKLEDSAMYFCASSPRGREGETQYFGPGTRLLVL.

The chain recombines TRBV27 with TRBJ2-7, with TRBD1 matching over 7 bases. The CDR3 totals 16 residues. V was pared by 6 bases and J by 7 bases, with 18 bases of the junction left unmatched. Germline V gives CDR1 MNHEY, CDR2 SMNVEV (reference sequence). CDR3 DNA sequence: TGTGCCAGCAGCCCAGGTCCGGTCAGGGGGTCGGAGGAGCAGTACTTC. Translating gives CASSPGPVRGSEEQYF.

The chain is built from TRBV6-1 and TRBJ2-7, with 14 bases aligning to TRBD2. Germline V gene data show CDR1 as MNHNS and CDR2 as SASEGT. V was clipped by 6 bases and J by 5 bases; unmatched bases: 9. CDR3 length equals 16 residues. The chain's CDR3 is CASSRLGLAGDDEQYF. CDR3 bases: TGTGCCAGCAGCCGCCTGGGACTAGCGGGAGACGACGAGCAGTACTTC.

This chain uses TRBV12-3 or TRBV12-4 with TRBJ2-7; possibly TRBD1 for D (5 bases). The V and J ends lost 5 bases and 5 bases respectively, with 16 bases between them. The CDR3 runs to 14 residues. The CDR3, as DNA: TGTGCCAGCAGTGCCAGGGTTCTAAACCACGAGCAGTACTTC. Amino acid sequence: CASSARVLNHEQYF.

CDR3 region: CASNVAGGDYEQYF. The CDR3 DNA sequence: TGTGCCAGCAACGTAGCGGGAGGGGACTACGAGCAGTACTTC. The chain couples TRBV28 to TRBJ2-7, with TRBD2 matching 11 bases. This CDR3 spans 14 amino acids. The germline V gene has CDR1 MDHEN and CDR2 SYDVKM. J gave up 3 bases and V 7 bases, and 5 bases lay outside the gene matches.

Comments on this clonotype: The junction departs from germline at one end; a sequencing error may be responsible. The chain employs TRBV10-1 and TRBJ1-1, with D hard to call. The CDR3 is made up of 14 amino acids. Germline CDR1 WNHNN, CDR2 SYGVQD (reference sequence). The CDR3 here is CASSSLLRDTEAFF. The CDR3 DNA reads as TGTGCCAGCAGTTCCCTCCTGCGGGACACTGAAGCTTTCTTT.

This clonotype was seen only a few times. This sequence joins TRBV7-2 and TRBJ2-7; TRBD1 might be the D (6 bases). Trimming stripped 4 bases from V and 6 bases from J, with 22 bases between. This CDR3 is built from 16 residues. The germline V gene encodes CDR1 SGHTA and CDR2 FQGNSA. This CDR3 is CASSWGPGSLGAEQYF. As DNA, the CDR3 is TGTGCCAGCAGCTGGGGGCCCGGAAGTTTAGGGGCCGAGCAGTACTTC.

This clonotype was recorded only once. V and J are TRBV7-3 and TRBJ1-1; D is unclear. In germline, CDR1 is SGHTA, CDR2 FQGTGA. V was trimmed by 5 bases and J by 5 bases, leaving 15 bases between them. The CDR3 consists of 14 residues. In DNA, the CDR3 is TGTGCCAGCAGCCCCCTTCCTTGGGAGACTGAAGCTTTCTTT. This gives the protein CASSPLPWETEAFF. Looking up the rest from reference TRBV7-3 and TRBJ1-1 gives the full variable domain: GAGVSQTPSNKVTEKGKYVELRCDPISGHTALYWYRQSLGQGPEFLIYFQGTGAADDSGLPNDRFFAVRPEGSVSTLKIQRTERGDSAVYLCASSPLPWETEAFFGQGTRLTVV.

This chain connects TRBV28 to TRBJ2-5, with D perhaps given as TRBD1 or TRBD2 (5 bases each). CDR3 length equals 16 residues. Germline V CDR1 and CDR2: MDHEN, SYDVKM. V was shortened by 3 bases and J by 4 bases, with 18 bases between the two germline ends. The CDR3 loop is CASSLGTVRGIETQYF. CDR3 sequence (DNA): TGTGCCAGCAGTTTGGGGACCGTAAGGGGTATAGAGACCCAGTACTTC.

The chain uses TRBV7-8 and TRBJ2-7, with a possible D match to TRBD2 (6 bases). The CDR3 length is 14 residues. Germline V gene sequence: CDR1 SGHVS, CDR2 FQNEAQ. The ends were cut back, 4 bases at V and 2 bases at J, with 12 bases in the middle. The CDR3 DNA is TGTGCCAGCAGCTCGGTAGCGGAGGCCTACGAGCAGTACTTC. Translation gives CASSSVAEAYEQYF.

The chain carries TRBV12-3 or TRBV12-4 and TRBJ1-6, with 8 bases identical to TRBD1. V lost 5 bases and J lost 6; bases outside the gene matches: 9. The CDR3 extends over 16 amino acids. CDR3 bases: TGTGCCAGCAGTCCAAGGACAGGGCTTCTTAATTCACCCCTCCACTTT. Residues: CASSPRTGLLNSPLHF.

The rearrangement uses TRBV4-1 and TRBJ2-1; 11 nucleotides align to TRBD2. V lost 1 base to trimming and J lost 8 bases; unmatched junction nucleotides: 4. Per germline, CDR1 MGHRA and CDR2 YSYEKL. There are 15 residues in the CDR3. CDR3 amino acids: CASSQVSGRADEQFF. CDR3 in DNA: TGCGCCAGCAGCCAAGTTAGCGGGAGGGCCGATGAGCAGTTCTTC.